These T cell receptor beta chains were read from a single sample in a study of blood T cells in healthy people across ages. TCRdb independently ran MiXCR on the 5' RACE reads; one entry per CDR3 protein. The sample records 1,100,000 or so distinct CDR3 sequences, 40% to 55% being singletons. The material sequenced was blood. These receptors were obtained from a woman aged 55-70 years in good health. Each CDR3 is given with its conserved first and last residue. The D gene is left open where the match is weak. The listing skips clone size in some rows; elsewhere it reads once, few, many or a size class.

. | TRBJ2-5 | TRBV4-2 | . | CASSQGTDPRGETQYF | TGTGCCAGCAGCCAAGGGACCGACCCACGAGGGGAGACCCAGTACTTC
TRBD1 | TRBJ1-1 | TRBV29-1 | . | CSVTGGAPEAFF | TGCAGCGTAACAGGGGGCGCGCCTGAAGCTTTCTTT
TRBD2 | TRBJ2-7 | TRBV5-1 | . | CASSSSLGLAYEQYF | TGCGCCAGCAGCTCGAGCCTTGGACTAGCCTACGAGCAGTACTTC
TRBD2 | TRBJ2-5 | TRBV3-1 | . | CASSQDSGIGETQYF | TGTGCCAGCAGCCAAGATAGCGGGATCGGGGAGACCCAGTACTTC
. | TRBJ2-1 | TRBV10-3 | . | CAISEPGGSSYNEQFF | TGTGCCATCAGTGAACCTGGCGGGTCGTCCTACAATGAGCAGTTCTTC
. | TRBJ2-1 | TRBV29-1 | . | CSVRTNNEQFF | TGCAGCGTAAGGACTAACAATGAGCAGTTCTTC
. | TRBJ2-3 | TRBV3-1 | . | CASSQDVITQYF | TGTGCCAGCAGCCAAGATGTGATAACGCAGTATTTT
TRBD2 | TRBJ2-7 | TRBV5-1 | . | CASSPRTSGSEQYF | TGCGCCAGCAGCCCCAGGACTAGCGGGAGCGAGCAGTACTTC
. | TRBJ1-4 | TRBV6-5 | . | CASSRPGGSNEKLFF | TGTGCCAGCAGCCGACCTGGGGGATCTAATGAAAAACTGTTTTTT
TRBD1 | TRBJ1-2 | TRBV5-1 | . | CASRTGQGNYGYTF | TGCGCCAGCAGAACGGGACAGGGGAACTATGGCTACACCTTC
. | TRBJ2-1 | TRBV3-1 | few | CASRPTRGSYNEQFF | TGTGCCAGCAGGCCAACTAGGGGGTCTTACAATGAGCAGTTCTTC
. | TRBJ1-6 | TRBV27 | . | CASMVWGNQIYNSPLHF | TGTGCCAGCATGGTCTGGGGGAACCAAATCTATAATTCACCCCTCCACTTT
TRBD1 | TRBJ2-7 | TRBV6-1 | . | CASSPSGGAYNEQYF | TGTGCCAGCAGCCCTTCAGGGGGCGCCTACAATGAGCAGTACTTC
TRBD2 | TRBJ2-1 | TRBV4-2 | . | CASSQESRLAGTYNEQFF | TGTGCCAGCAGCCAAGAGAGTAGACTAGCGGGGACTTACAATGAGCAGTTCTTC
. | TRBJ2-7 | TRBV28 | . | CASSFGIPGSYEQYF | TGTGCCAGCAGTTTTGGTATCCCGGGCTCCTACGAGCAGTACTTC
TRBD2 | TRBJ2-1 | TRBV3-1 | . | CASSQDPGGGNEQFF | TGTGCCAGCAGCCAAGATCCGGGAGGGGGGAATGAGCAGTTCTTC
TRBD2 | TRBJ2-1 | TRBV14 | . | CASSQTFQWVAGYNEQFF | TGTGCCAGCAGCCAGACCTTCCAATGGGTAGCGGGATACAATGAGCAGTTCTTC
. | TRBJ2-7 | TRBV7-9 | . | CASSSYHYEQYF | TGTGCCAGCAGCTCCTACCATTACGAGCAGTACTTC
TRBD1 | TRBJ2-5 | TRBV11-2 | few | CASSPGDRRAYQETQYF | TGTGCCAGCAGCCCAGGGGACAGGAGGGCGTACCAAGAGACCCAGTACTTC
. | TRBJ2-3 | TRBV12-3/TRBV12-4 | . | CASRFAGLADMQYF | TGTGCCAGCAGGTTCGCGGGACTCGCAGATATGCAGTATTTT
TRBD1 | TRBJ2-7 | TRBV7-3 | few | CASSLTDRRNSYEQYF | TGTGCCAGCAGCTTAACGGACAGGCGTAACTCCTACGAGCAGTACTTC
. | TRBJ2-1 | TRBV13 | . | CASSLGMEGQFF | TGTGCCAGCAGCTTAGGCATGGAAGGGCAGTTCTTC
. | TRBJ1-2 | TRBV7-9 | . | CASSPPWSDYGYTF | TGTGCCAGCAGCCCCCCTTGGAGCGACTATGGCTACACCTTC
TRBD2 | TRBJ2-1 | TRBV7-8 | . | CASSHRLVGGDEQFF | TGTGCCAGCAGCCACCGACTAGTTGGGGGGGATGAGCAGTTCTTC
TRBD2 | TRBJ2-3 | TRBV20-1 | . | CSAVLAGEADTQYF | TGCAGTGCTGTCCTGGCGGGAGAAGCAGATACGCAGTATTTT
. | TRBJ2-7 | TRBV20-1 | . | CSARDPQGFKYEQYF | TGCAGTGCTAGGGATCCCCAGGGGTTTAAATACGAGCAGTACTTC
. | TRBJ2-7 | TRBV11-2 | . | CASSLEIAFSYEQYF | TGTGCCAGCAGCTTAGAAATCGCCTTCTCCTACGAGCAGTACTTC
. | TRBJ2-1 | TRBV10-3 | many | CAISWGDTDNEQFF | TGTGCCATCAGCTGGGGGGACACTGACAATGAGCAGTTCTTC
. | TRBJ2-7 | TRBV7-9 | . | CASSLAQGQRAYEQYF | TGTGCCAGCAGCTTAGCGCAGGGTCAACGGGCTTACGAGCAGTACTTC
. | TRBJ2-7 | TRBV12-3/TRBV12-4 | many | CASSGGRQYEQYF | TGTGCCAGCAGTGGGGGACGGCAATACGAGCAGTACTTC
. | TRBJ2-3 | TRBV7-2 | . | CASSVWFRDTQYF | TGTGCCAGCAGCGTATGGTTTAGAGATACGCAGTATTTT
TRBD1 | TRBJ1-4 | TRBV5-1 | . | CAGSPRTGIEEKLFF | TGCGCCGGCAGCCCGAGGACAGGGATCGAGGAAAAACTGTTTTTT
TRBD1 | TRBJ2-7 | TRBV29-1 | . | CSVELQGDEQYF | TGCAGCGTGGAACTACAGGGGGACGAGCAGTACTTC
. | TRBJ2-7 | TRBV7-2 | . | CASSISSSSSYEQYF | TGTGCCAGCAGCATCTCTAGCAGTAGCTCCTACGAGCAGTACTTC
. | TRBJ2-7 | TRBV29-1 | . | CSVRGQREIYNEQYF | TGCAGCGTGCGGGGACAGCGGGAGATCTACAATGAGCAGTACTTC
. | TRBJ2-7 | TRBV5-1 | few | CASSLVGPDDEQYF | TGCGCCAGCAGCTTGGTAGGGCCCGACGACGAGCAGTACTTC
TRBD1 | TRBJ2-7 | TRBV7-9 | . | CASIIDRGPYEQYF | TGTGCCAGCATAATTGACAGGGGGCCCTACGAGCAGTACTTC
. | TRBJ1-1 | TRBV29-1 | few | CSVEEVGGTEAFF | TGCAGCGTTGAAGAGGTGGGTGGCACTGAAGCTTTCTTT
. | TRBJ2-1 | TRBV27 | . | CASSPRDTNYNEQFF | TGTGCCAGCAGTCCCCGGGACACAAACTACAATGAGCAGTTCTTC
. | TRBJ2-6 | TRBV27 | . | CASSLFGDAHSGANVLTF | TGTGCCAGCAGTTTATTCGGGGACGCACACTCTGGGGCCAACGTCCTGACTTTC
. | TRBJ1-6 | TRBV11-2 | . | CASSFQGNNSPLHF | TGTGCCAGCAGCTTCCAGGGAAATAATTCACCCCTCCACTTT
TRBD1 | TRBJ2-1 | TRBV7-9 | . | CASSLEGGRNDEQFF | TGTGCCAGCAGCTTAGAAGGGGGCAGGAACGATGAGCAGTTCTTC
. | TRBJ2-5 | TRBV20-1 | . | CSARSVHQETQYF | TGCAGTGCTAGGTCTGTCCATCAAGAGACCCAGTACTTC
. | TRBJ2-4 | TRBV20-1 | . | CSALRTLAKNIQYF | TGCAGTGCCCTTAGGACCCTAGCCAAAAACATTCAGTACTTC
TRBD2 | TRBJ2-5 | TRBV20-1 | . | CSARGLAGVPETQYF | TGCAGTGCTAGGGGACTAGCGGGAGTTCCAGAGACCCAGTACTTC
TRBD1 | TRBJ1-2 | TRBV29-1 | many | CSVDDRGDGYGYTF | TGCAGCGTTGACGACAGGGGGGATGGCTATGGCTACACCTTC
. | TRBJ1-2 | TRBV5-6 | . | CASSTLTADSYGYTF | TGTGCCAGCAGCACACTGACCGCTGATAGCTATGGCTACACCTTC
. | TRBJ2-7 | TRBV7-9 | many | CASSVRGYEQYF | TGTGCCAGCAGCGTAAGGGGCTACGAGCAGTACTTC
TRBD1 | TRBJ1-4 | TRBV2 | many | CASGTGATKREKLFF | TGTGCCAGCGGGACAGGGGCGACAAAGAGAGAAAAACTGTTTTTT
. | TRBJ2-1 | TRBV6-1 | few | CASRSQGSAYNEQFF | TGTGCCAGCAGAAGCCAGGGGTCCGCCTACAATGAGCAGTTCTTC
. | TRBJ2-5 | TRBV20-1 | . | CSARSLRIQEAQYF | TGCAGTGCTAGGAGCCTAAGGATCCAAGAGGCCCAGTACTTC
. | TRBJ2-1 | TRBV12-3/TRBV12-4 | few | CADQFYSYNEQFF | TGTGCCGACCAGTTTTACTCCTACAATGAGCAGTTCTTC
TRBD1 | TRBJ2-7 | TRBV6-1 | once | CASSIALGTGDLEQYF | TGTGCCAGCAGTATCGCGCTCGGGACAGGGGACCTCGAGCAGTACTTC
. | TRBJ2-5 | TRBV7-9 | few | CASSLVSAKETQYF | TGTGCCAGCAGCTTAGTTAGCGCCAAAGAGACCCAGTACTTC